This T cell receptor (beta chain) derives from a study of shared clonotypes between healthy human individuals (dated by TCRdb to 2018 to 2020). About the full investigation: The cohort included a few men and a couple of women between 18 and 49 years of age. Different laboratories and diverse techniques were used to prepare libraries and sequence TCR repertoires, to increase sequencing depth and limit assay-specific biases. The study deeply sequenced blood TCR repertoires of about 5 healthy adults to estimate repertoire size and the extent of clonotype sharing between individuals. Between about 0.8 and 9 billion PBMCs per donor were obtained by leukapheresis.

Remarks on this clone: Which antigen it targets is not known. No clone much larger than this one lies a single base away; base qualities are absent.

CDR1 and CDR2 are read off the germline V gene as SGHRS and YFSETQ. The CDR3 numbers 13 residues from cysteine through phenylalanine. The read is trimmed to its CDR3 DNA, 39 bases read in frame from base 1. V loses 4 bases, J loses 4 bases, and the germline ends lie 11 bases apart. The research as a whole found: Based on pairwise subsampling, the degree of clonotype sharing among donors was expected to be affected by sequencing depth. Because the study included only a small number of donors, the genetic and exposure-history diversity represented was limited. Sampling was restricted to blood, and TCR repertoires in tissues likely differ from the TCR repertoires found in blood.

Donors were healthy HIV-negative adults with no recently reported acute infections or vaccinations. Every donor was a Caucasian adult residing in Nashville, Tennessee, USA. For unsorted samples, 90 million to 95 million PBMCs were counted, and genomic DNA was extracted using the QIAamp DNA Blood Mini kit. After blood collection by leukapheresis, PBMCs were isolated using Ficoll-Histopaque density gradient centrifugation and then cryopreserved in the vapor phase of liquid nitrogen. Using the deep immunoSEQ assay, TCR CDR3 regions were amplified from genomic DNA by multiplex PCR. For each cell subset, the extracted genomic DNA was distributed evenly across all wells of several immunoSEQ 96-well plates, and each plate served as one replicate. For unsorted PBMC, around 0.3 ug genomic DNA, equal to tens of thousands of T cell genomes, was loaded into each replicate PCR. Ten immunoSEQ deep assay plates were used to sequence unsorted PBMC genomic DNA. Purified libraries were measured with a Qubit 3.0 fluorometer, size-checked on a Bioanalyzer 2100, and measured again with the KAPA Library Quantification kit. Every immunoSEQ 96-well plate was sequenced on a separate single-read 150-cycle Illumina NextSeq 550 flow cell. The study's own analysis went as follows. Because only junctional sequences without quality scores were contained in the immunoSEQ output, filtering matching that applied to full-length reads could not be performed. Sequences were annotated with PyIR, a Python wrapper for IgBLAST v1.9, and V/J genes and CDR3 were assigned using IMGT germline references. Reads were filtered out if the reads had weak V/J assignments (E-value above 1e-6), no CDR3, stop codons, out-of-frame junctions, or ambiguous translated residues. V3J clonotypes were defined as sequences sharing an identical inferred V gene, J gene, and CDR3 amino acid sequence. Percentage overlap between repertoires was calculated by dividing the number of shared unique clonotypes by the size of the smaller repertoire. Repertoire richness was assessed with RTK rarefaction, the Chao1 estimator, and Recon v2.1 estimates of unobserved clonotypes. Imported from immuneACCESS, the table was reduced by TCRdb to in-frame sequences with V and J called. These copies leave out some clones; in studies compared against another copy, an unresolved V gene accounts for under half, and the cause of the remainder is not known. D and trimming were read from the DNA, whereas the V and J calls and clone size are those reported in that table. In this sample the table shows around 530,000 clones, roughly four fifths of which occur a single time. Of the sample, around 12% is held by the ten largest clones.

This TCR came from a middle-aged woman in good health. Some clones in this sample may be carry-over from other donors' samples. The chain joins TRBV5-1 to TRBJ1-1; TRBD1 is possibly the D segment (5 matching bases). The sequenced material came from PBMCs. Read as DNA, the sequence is TGCGCCAGCAGCACGTTGGGGGGCACTGAAGCTTTCTTT. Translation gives CASSTLGGTEAFF.